The 27 T cell receptor beta chains below come from one sample, sequenced in a study of identifying expanded T cells in peripheral blood. TCRdb's table, derived via immunoSEQ multiplex PCR, lists solely in-frame clones and lacks some. The data show about 91,000 clones, approximately 89% seen once. The sample taken for sequencing was blood. The origin of the receptors is a person aged 18-69 years in good health.

The gene calls are TRBV4-2 and TRBJ2-7; TRBD1 is a possible D gene (6 bases). With 0 bases removed from V and 4 bases from J, the gap between germline ends came to 13 bases. CDR1 LGHNA and CDR2 YNFKEQ come from the germline V gene. The CDR3 covers 15 residues. In DNA form, the CDR3 reads TGTGCCAGCAGCCAAGAAGGGGCAGGGGCGTACGAGCAGTACTTC. This codes for CASSQEGAGAYEQYF.

This clone has just one count. One junction end does not reproduce the germline sequence, and a read error may be involved. This CDR3 is also generated by other DNA sequences in the sample. This sequence joins TRBV4-1 and TRBJ2-7; the match to TRBD2 covers 7 bases. Germline V gene lookup returns CDR1 MGHRA and CDR2 YSYEKL. The CDR3 is 16 amino acids. CDR3 residues: CASSQEPSGSSYEQYF. The CDR3 DNA reads TGTGCCAGCAGCCAAGAGCCTAGCGGTAGCTCCTACGAGCAGTACTTC.

The chain combines TRBV28 with TRBJ2-7; perhaps TRBD2 as D (5 bases). The CDR3 runs to 15 residues. With 6 bases removed from V and 0 bases from J, the gap between germline ends came to 15 bases. Germline assignment: CDR1 MDHEN and CDR2 SYDVKM. CDR3: CASRGSGLASYEQYF. The CDR3 DNA sequence: TGTGCCAGCAGAGGGTCCGGACTGGCCTCCTACGAGCAGTACTTC.

The V call is TRBV29-1, the J call TRBJ1-3, with no clear D. Germline loops: CDR1 SQVTM, CDR2 ANQGSEA. This CDR3 is built from 13 residues. V lost 4 bases and J lost 0, with 7 bases in between. The CDR3, as DNA: TGCAGCGTTGTGGCAAACTCTGGAAACACCATATATTTT. This sequence encodes CSVVANSGNTIYF.

This clone was counted a few times. The chain couples TRBV4-1 to TRBJ2-7, with a possible D match to TRBD2 (6 bases). CDR3 length equals 14 residues. Germline loops: CDR1 MGHRA, CDR2 YSYEKL. V dropped 4 bases and J dropped 0 bases, with 10 bases sitting between them. CDR3 DNA sequence: TGCGCCAGCAGCCGTAGCGGAAGCTCCTACGAGCAGTACTTC. Amino acids: CASSRSGSSYEQYF.

The genes are TRBV14 and TRBJ1-4; D is uncertain. CDR3 length: 17 residues. The V gene's germline CDR1 is SGHDN and CDR2 FVKESK. The V end was cut by 0 bases, the J end by 4 bases, with 15 bases between. The chain's CDR3 is CASSQESQFAGNEKLFF. The CDR3 DNA follows: TGTGCCAGCAGCCAAGAGTCTCAGTTCGCGGGTAATGAAAAACTGTTTTTT. Together with reference TRBV14 and TRBJ1-4, the CDR3 gives the full variable domain: EAGVTQFPSHSVIEKGQTVTLRCDPISGHDNLYWYRRVMGKEIKFLLHFVKESKQDESGMPNNRFLAERTGGTYSTLKVQPAELEDSGVYFCASSQESQFAGNEKLFFGSGTQLSVL.

This chain links TRBV9 with TRBJ1-5, with D possibly matching TRBD1 (5 bases). Per germline, CDR1 SGDLS and CDR2 YYNGEE. With 2 bases removed from V and 0 bases from J, the gap between germline ends came to 9 bases. The CDR3 is 15 amino acids. The CDR3 DNA is TGTGCCAGCAGCGTTGGGGGGTATAGCAATCAGCCCCAGCATTTT. Its translation is CASSVGGYSNQPQHF.

This clone occurred a few times. The V and J genes are TRBV5-1 and TRBJ2-7; D unclear. Germline CDR1 SGHRS, CDR2 YFSETQ. This CDR3 region has 14 residues. V was shortened by 0 bases and J by 7 bases, with 14 bases between the two germline ends. CDR3 protein: CASSLDSTTAEQYF. In DNA, the CDR3 is TGCGCCAGCAGCTTGGACAGCACCACCGCAGAGCAGTACTTC.

Regarding this clone: One end of the junction does not line up with germline, which may come from a read error. The sample has other DNA sequences that encode this CDR3 too. The rearrangement uses TRBV30 and TRBJ1-6; TRBD1 matches 9 bases. There are 15 residues in the CDR3. Germline lookup yields CDR1 GTSNPN and CDR2 SVGIG (reference sequence). The DNA for the CDR3 is TGCGCCTGGAGTGTGGACAGGGGTACCAATTCACCCCTCCACTTT. Its translation is CAWSVDRGTNSPLHF.

V usage is TRBV6-5 and J usage is TRBJ1-1, with D unclear. V lost 4 bases and J 2 bases, leaving 14 bases between the germline ends. Germline-derived CDR1 and CDR2 are MNHEY and SVGAGI. The CDR3 is 15 residues long. The CDR3: CASSFTSVFNTEAFF. CDR3 sequence (DNA): TGTGCCAGCAGTTTCACTTCGGTTTTCAACACTGAAGCTTTCTTT.

This rearrangement joins TRBV6-5 to TRBJ1-5; D is possibly TRBD1 (5 bases). CDR1 is MNHEY and CDR2 is SVGAGI in the germline V gene. Trimming removed 5 bases at V and 4 bases at J, with 9 bases between. The CDR3 loop spans 13 amino acids. CDR3: CASSVTENQPQHF. CDR3 coding DNA: TGTGCCAGCAGTGTGACAGAAAATCAGCCCCAGCATTTT.

The chain has TRBV9 and TRBJ2-2; D call uncertain. Germline V gene lookup returns CDR1 SGDLS and CDR2 YYNGEE. This CDR3 has 14 residues. V gave up 0 bases and J gave up 6 bases, with 9 bases separating them. Here the CDR3 reads CASSVATSAGELFF. The CDR3 DNA is TGTGCCAGCAGCGTAGCTACATCTGCCGGGGAGCTGTTTTTT.

This clone was counted a few times. The chain links TRBV15 to TRBJ1-1, with D possibly TRBD1 on 5 matching bases. V was trimmed by 2 bases and J by 1 base, leaving 5 bases between them. Per germline, CDR1 LNHNV and CDR2 YYDKDF (reference sequence). The CDR3 loop spans 13 amino acids. CDR3 nucleotide sequence: TGTGCCACCAGCAGACAGGGGAACACTGAAGCTTTCTTT. It codes for CATSRQGNTEAFF. Using reference TRBV15 and TRBJ1-1 for the parts outside the CDR3, the full variable domain is DAMVIQNPRYQVTQFGKPVTLSCSQTLNHNVMYWYQQKSSQAPKLLFHYYDKDFNNEADTPDNFQSRRPNTSFCFLDIRSPGLGDTAMYLCATSRQGNTEAFFGQGTRLTVV.

In its sample, this clone was seen once. The chain recombines TRBV19 with TRBJ2-1; 10 bases fit TRBD1. This CDR3 has 16 residues. The germline V gene has CDR1 LNHDA and CDR2 SQIVND (reference sequence). V shed 5 bases and J 0 bases; nucleotides not matched to a gene: 4. The CDR3 sequence: CASSPRTGGSYNEQFF. The CDR3 DNA follows: TGTGCCAGTAGTCCCCGGACAGGGGGCTCCTACAATGAGCAGTTCTTC.

The genes are TRBV6-4 and TRBJ2-3; 8 positions agree with TRBD2. This CDR3 has 15 residues. Germline loops: CDR1 MRHNA, CDR2 SNTAGT. The junction had 6 bases not matched to a gene; V was cut back by 3 bases and J by 4 bases. CDR3 loop: CASSEEAGGPDTQYF. The DNA of the CDR3 is TGTGCCAGCAGTGAAGAGGCGGGGGGACCAGATACGCAGTATTTT.

The chain joins TRBV14 to TRBJ1-1, with a weak D call TRBD1 (5 bases). Trimming left V 1 base short and J 6 bases short, with 6 bases between. CDR3 length equals 12 residues. Germline V gene lookup returns CDR1 SGHDN and CDR2 FVKESK. The CDR3: CASSQGGAEAFF. CDR3 in DNA: TGTGCCAGCAGCCAAGGAGGGGCTGAAGCTTTCTTT.

The chain joins TRBV4-1 to TRBJ1-4; 8 nucleotides agree with TRBD1. The CDR3 has 15 amino acids. Per germline, CDR1 MGHRA and CDR2 YSYEKL. The J segment lost 8 bases and the V segment lost 0 bases, leaving 5 bases of the junction unmatched. The CDR3: CASSQDGQGYEKLFF. Here the CDR3 DNA reads TGCGCCAGCAGCCAAGACGGACAGGGCTACGAAAAACTGTTTTTT.

This clone has a count of ten or more. The chain combines TRBV19 with TRBJ2-7, with 8 bases lining up with TRBD2. Germline trimming cut 4 bases from V and 3 bases from J; bases unmatched to any gene: 5. The CDR3 runs 14 residues. Germline CDR1 reads LNHDA; CDR2 reads SQIVND (reference sequence). CDR3 sequence (DNA): TGTGCCAGTAGTAGGCGGGGGGACCTCTACGAGCAGTACTTC. It encodes CASSRRGDLYEQYF.

The rearrangement links TRBV9 to TRBJ1-3, with TRBD1 matching over 7 bases. The CDR3 is 14 residues long. Germline CDR1 is SGDLS and CDR2 is YYNGEE. Germline trimming cut 4 bases from V and 4 bases from J; bases unmatched to any gene: 5. The CDR3 sequence: CASSITGAGNTIYF. As DNA, the CDR3 is TGTGCCAGCAGCATAACAGGGGCCGGAAACACCATATATTTT.

This clone showed up just once. The V call is TRBV29-1, the J call TRBJ2-2, with D perhaps TRBD1 or TRBD2 (5 bases each). V was pared by 2 bases and J by 2 bases, with 9 bases between. CDR3 length: 14 residues. Germline assignment: CDR1 SQVTM and CDR2 ANQGSEA. The CDR3 spells CSVESRGNTGELFF. CDR3 nucleotide sequence: TGCAGCGTTGAATCACGGGGCAACACCGGGGAGCTGTTTTTT.

V gene TRBV15 combines with J gene TRBJ2-5; a possible D gene is TRBD1 (6 bases). Per the germline V gene, CDR1 is LNHNV and CDR2 is YYDKDF (reference sequence). The CDR3 length is 14 residues. V lost 0 bases and J lost 2, with 7 bases in between. In DNA, the CDR3 is TGTGCCACCAGCAGAGAAGGACAGCAAGAGACCCAGTACTTC. It encodes CATSREGQQETQYF.

V is TRBV27 and J is TRBJ2-7; the match to TRBD2 covers 7 bases. This CDR3 region has 15 residues. V trimming: 7 bases; J trimming: 5 bases; junction bases outside the gene matches: 14. Looked up from germline, CDR1 is MNHEY and CDR2 is SMNVEV (reference sequence). The CDR3 coding sequence is TGTGCCAGCATTCTACGGGGGGTCGACGGCCACGAGCAGTACTTC. This sequence encodes CASILRGVDGHEQYF.

V usage is TRBV7-2 and J usage is TRBJ2-7; D possibly uses TRBD1 or TRBD2 (5 bases each). The germline CDR1 and CDR2 sequences are SGHTA and FQGNSA. V was trimmed by 4 bases and J by 0 bases, leaving 10 bases between them. The CDR3 runs 14 residues. CDR3 sequence reads: CASSSGTNSYEQYF. CDR3 nucleotide sequence: TGTGCCAGCAGCTCTGGGACGAACTCCTACGAGCAGTACTTC.

The J gene is TRBJ1-2, the V gene TRBV28; 11 bases map to TRBD1. Trimming at V came to 7 bases and at J to 4 bases, leaving 5 bases not matched to a gene. There are 14 residues in the CDR3. Germline CDR1 reads MDHEN; CDR2 reads SYDVKM. CDR3 bases: TGTGCCAGCAACGGACAGGGGGCCGGCTATGGCTACACCTTC. Translation gives CASNGQGAGYGYTF.

The sample holds one count of this clone. The chain employs TRBV11-2 and TRBJ1-1; D unresolved. V was clipped by 0 bases and J by 2 bases, with 1 base between them. The CDR3 length is 12 residues. Germline CDR1 reads SGHAT; CDR2 reads FQNNGV. The CDR3 is CASSLDNTEAFF. The CDR3, as DNA: TGTGCCAGCAGCTTAGACAACACTGAAGCTTTCTTT.

V and J are TRBV6-1 and TRBJ1-1; TRBD1 might be the D (5 bases). The CDR3 sequence is 15 residues long. Germline assignment: CDR1 MNHNS and CDR2 SASEGT. V lost 4 bases and J 4 bases, leaving 16 bases between the germline ends. DNA for the CDR3: TGTGCCAGCAGTGGGTTGGGGCAAGGTGGCACTGAAGCTTTCTTT. Its protein is CASSGLGQGGTEAFF.

This clone has a single count. The chain links TRBV28 to TRBJ2-5, with 7 bases that match TRBD2. Germline CDR1 reads MDHEN; CDR2 reads SYDVKM. The CDR3 has 15 residues. The V segment lost 3 bases and the J segment 5 bases; nucleotides outside the gene matches: 9. CDR3 loop: CASSFLAGVGETQYF. CDR3 coding DNA: TGTGCCAGCAGTTTCTTGGCGGGAGTTGGCGAGACCCAGTACTTC.